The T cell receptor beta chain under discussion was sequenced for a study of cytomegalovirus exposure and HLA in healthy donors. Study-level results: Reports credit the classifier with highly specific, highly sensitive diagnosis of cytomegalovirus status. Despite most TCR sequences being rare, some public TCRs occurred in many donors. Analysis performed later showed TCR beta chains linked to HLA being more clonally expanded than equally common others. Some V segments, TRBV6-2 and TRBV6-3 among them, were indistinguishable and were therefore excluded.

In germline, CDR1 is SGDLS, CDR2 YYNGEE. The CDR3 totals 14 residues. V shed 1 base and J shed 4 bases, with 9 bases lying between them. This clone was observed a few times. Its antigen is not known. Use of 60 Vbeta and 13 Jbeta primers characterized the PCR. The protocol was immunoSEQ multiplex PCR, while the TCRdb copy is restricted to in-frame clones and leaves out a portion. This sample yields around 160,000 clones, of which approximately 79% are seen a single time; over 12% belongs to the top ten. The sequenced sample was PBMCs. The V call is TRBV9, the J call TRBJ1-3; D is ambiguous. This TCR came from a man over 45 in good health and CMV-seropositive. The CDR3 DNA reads TGTGCCAGCAGCGTATCAGGTCCGGGAAACACCATATATTTT. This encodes CASSVSGPGNTIYF. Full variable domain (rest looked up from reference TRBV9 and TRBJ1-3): DSGVTQTPKHLITATGQRVTLRCSPRSGDLSVYWYQQSLDQGLQFLIQYYNGEERAKGNILERFSAQQFPDLHSELNLSSLELGDSALYFCASSVSGPGNTIYFGEGSWLTVV.